The clone carrying this T cell receptor beta chain has more than one count but fewer than ten. The data are from a study of immune evolution from preneoplasia to lung adenocarcinoma. Generated by immunoSEQ multiplex PCR, the TCRdb table keeps only in-frame clones and is missing some. The table has several thousand clones, 65% to 80% seen once. Germline CDR1 reads LNHDA; CDR2 reads SQIVND (reference sequence). Trimming removed 7 bases from V and 2 bases from J, with 14 bases in between. The CDR3 has 15 residues. The material sequenced was FFPE minimally invasive lung adenocarcinoma tissue. The chain uses TRBV19 and TRBJ2-2; D is undetermined. The clonotype was recovered from a person aged 50-75 years with lung adenocarcinoma. The CDR3 region is CASIPFWGNTGELFF. The CDR3 coding sequence is TGTGCCAGTATTCCCTTTTGGGGAAACACCGGGGAGCTGTTTTTT.